This record covers a single T cell receptor beta chain. The sample originates from a study of blood T cell repertoires in COVID-19. Overall study: Material from acute and convalescent COVID-19 was sourced from the United States, Italy and Spain. PBMCs, B-cell-depleted T cells, or T cells were the source of the cDNA or gDNA that made up the material.

Method: immunoSEQ multiplex PCR; TCRdb's copy keeps in-frame clones and lacks some. The sample holds a few hundred thousand clones, 80% to 90% seen once. Cohort assignment relied on participant-reported clinical history. Resolution of symptoms, clearance, or two negative PCRs was present in recovered Cohort 3 donors. The origin of this receptor is a man aged 30 to 39 who had recovered from COVID-19. Material for sequencing was PBMCs or T cells enriched from blood (not recorded which).

The CDR3 region is CASSGGHPTDTQYF. The CDR3 coding sequence is TGCGCCAGCAGTGGGGGACACCCCACAGATACGCAGTATTTT. The chain uses TRBV10-1 and TRBJ2-3; D may be TRBD1 (6 bases). The CDR3 sequence is 14 residues long. Germline assignment: CDR1 WNHNN and CDR2 SYGVQD (reference sequence). The V gene lost 4 bases and the J gene lost 2 bases, with 10 bases spanning the gap.